The present entry profiles one T cell receptor (beta chain) with its context. Original analysis: Nucleated cell counts were estimated from reference gene primer amplification. The assay was immunoSEQ multiplex PCR, and TCRdb's table has in-frame clones only and misses some. The V and J calls and clone size were taken over from that table, and D and trimming were inferred from the DNA. Among 180,000 or so clones listed, roughly 81% were seen once. From germline, CDR1 is MNHNY and CDR2 SVGAGI (reference sequence). V was shortened by 6 bases and J by 3 bases, with 5 bases between the two germline ends. The CDR3 runs 11 residues. The data were taken from a study of blood T cell repertoires in COVID-19. Study-level background: The United States, Italy and Spain provided the acute and convalescent COVID-19 samples. From T cells, B-cell-depleted T cells, or PBMCs came the material, which was cDNA or gDNA.

The sequenced sample was peripheral blood. This chain connects TRBV6-6 to TRBJ1-2; D remains unclear. This sequence was found in an elderly woman with acute or convalescent COVID-19. The CDR3 nucleotides read TGTGCCAGCAGCCTAGACTATGGCTACACCTTC. It is translated as CASSLDYGYTF.